This passage covers 5 T cell receptor beta chains from one sample sequenced in a study of CD8+CD57+ T cells in acquired aplastic anemia. The use of genomic DNA as template underpinned the TCR beta VDJ and CDR3 profiling. TCRdb reprocessed the reads with MiXCR, giving one entry per CDR3 protein. The sample yields roughly 280,000 distinct CDR3 sequences, under 65% seen once. The authors sequenced patients whose flow cytometry had shown CD8+CD57+ cell expansion. The specimen was sorted CD4+, CD8+, or CD8+CD57+ T cells (not recorded which) from PBMCs. These receptors all come from a human donor with aplastic anemia.

This CDR3 is CATSGAGGSNEQFF. CDR3 nucleotide sequence: TGTGCCACCAGTGGAGCGGGAGGCTCCAATGAGCAGTTCTTC. This chain links TRBV24-1 with TRBJ2-1, with 9 nucleotides matching TRBD2. CDR1 is KGHDR and CDR2 is SFDVKD in the germline V gene. The CDR3 spans 14 residues. Trimming cost V 5 bases and J 6 bases; bases outside gene matches: 4.

The chain links TRBV20-1 to TRBJ1-2; no clear D gene. This CDR3 is built from 15 residues. Trimming removed 3 bases from V and 8 bases from J, with 22 bases in between. Per germline, CDR1 DFQATT and CDR2 SNEGSKA (reference sequence). For the CDR3, the DNA is TGCAGTGCTAGCGGTCCCAAGGACGCTACGTGGGGCTACACCTTC. Its protein product is CSASGPKDATWGYTF.

This clonotype was found once. The gene calls are TRBV19 and TRBJ2-6, with TRBD1 as a possible D gene (5 bases). Trimming removed 5 bases from V and 4 bases from J, with 21 bases in between. The length of the CDR3 is 18 residues. The germline CDR1 and CDR2 sequences are LNHDA and SQIVND (reference sequence). The CDR3 sequence is CASSLPRVSKIGANVLTF. Written as DNA, the CDR3 is TGTGCCAGTAGTCTCCCCAGGGTTTCGAAGATAGGGGCCAACGTCCTGACTTTC. Combining the CDR3 with reference TRBV19 and TRBJ2-6 gives the whole variable domain DGGITQSPKYLFRKEGQNVTLSCEQNLNHDAMYWYRQDPGQGLRLIYYSQIVNDFQKGDIAEGYSVSREKKESFPLTVTSAQKNPTAFYLCASSLPRVSKIGANVLTFGAGSRLTVL.

This clonotype is a singleton in its sample. The J gene is TRBJ1-2, the V gene TRBV20-1; 9 bases are a match to TRBD1. Germline CDR1 reads DFQATT; CDR2 reads SNEGSKA (reference sequence). The CDR3 loop spans 13 amino acids. Trimming at V came to 3 bases and at J to 3 bases, leaving 2 bases not matched to a gene. The CDR3 is CSARRDRDYGYTF. Written as DNA, the CDR3 is TGCAGTGCTAGGAGGGACAGGGACTATGGCTACACCTTC.

The chain carries TRBV25-1 and TRBJ2-3, with 8 bases identical to TRBD2. CDR1 is MGHDK, CDR2 SYGVNS, per germline. V was pared by 4 bases and J by 4 bases, with 7 bases of the junction left unmatched. The CDR3 consists of 15 residues. DNA of the CDR3: TGTGCCAGCAGTGTCGGAAGCGGGGGCCCAGATACGCAGTATTTT. Its protein is CASSVGSGGPDTQYF.